This T cell receptor beta chain was recorded in a study of cytomegalovirus exposure and HLA in healthy donors. V trimming: 1 base; J trimming: 5 bases; junction bases outside the gene matches: 6. Per germline, CDR1 SGHRS and CDR2 YFSETQ. There are 15 residues in the CDR3. Healthy bone marrow donors formed the donor group. Comment on this clone: Its specificity is not known.

Regarding the study as a whole: Owing to their indistinguishability, certain V segments, notably TRBV6-2 and TRBV6-3, were excluded.

A multiplex PCR was run with 60 Vbeta primers and 13 Jbeta primers. Generated by immunoSEQ multiplex PCR, the TCRdb table keeps only in-frame clones and is missing some. The sample shows about 170,000 clones, nearly 80% of them seen only once. The source is a woman aged 45-60 years in good health and CMV-seropositive. The sequenced material came from PBMCs. This chain connects TRBV5-1 to TRBJ2-5; 9 bases are shared with TRBD1. The CDR3 DNA reads as TGCGCCAGCAGCTTGCGGACAGGGGCTGGGGAGACCCAGTACTTC. Translating it yields CASSLRTGAGETQYF.